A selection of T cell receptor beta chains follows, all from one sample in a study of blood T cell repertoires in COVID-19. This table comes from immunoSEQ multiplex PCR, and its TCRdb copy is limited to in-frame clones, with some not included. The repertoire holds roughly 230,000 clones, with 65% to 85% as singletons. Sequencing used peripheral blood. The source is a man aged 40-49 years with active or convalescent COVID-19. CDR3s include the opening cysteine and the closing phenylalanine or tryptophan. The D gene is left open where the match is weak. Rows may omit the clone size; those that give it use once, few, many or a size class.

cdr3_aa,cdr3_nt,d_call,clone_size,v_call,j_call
CASSYSGTGANEQFF,TGTGCCAGCAGTTACTCCGGGACAGGGGCCAATGAGCAGTTCTTC,TRBD1,once,TRBV6-5,TRBJ2-1
CASSPATGGAIYGYTF,TGTGCCAGCTCACCGGCTACAGGGGGCGCGATCTATGGCTACACCTTC,TRBD1,.,TRBV18,TRBJ1-2
CASSYGGGQNIQYF,TGTGCCAGCAGTTACGGGGGGGGTCAGAACATTCAGTACTTC,TRBD2,once,TRBV6-5,TRBJ2-4
CASSGDSGQGADTQYF,TGTGCCAGCAGTGGAGACTCGGGACAGGGGGCAGATACGCAGTATTTT,TRBD1,.,TRBV6-4,TRBJ2-3
CASSLAGGAQYF,TGTGCCAGCAGCTTAGCTGGGGGGGCCCAGTACTTC,TRBD2,once,TRBV7-9,TRBJ2-5
CASSRGQGTGELFF,TGTGCCAGCAGTAGGGGACAGGGCACCGGGGAGCTGTTTTTT,TRBD1,.,TRBV5-4,TRBJ2-2
CASRAGQGYEQFF,TGTGCCAGCAGGGCAGGACAGGGGTATGAGCAGTTCTTC,TRBD1,.,TRBV6-5,TRBJ2-1
CATSEFPGQINEQFF,TGTGCCACCAGTGAATTCCCGGGACAGATCAATGAGCAGTTCTTC,TRBD1,.,TRBV24-1,TRBJ2-1
CASNTPPGRVDGYTF,TGTGCCAGTAACACGCCCCCCGGCAGGGTGGATGGCTACACCTTC,.,.,TRBV19,TRBJ1-2
CASSYSPGNTGELFF,TGTGCCAGCAGTTACTCTCCGGGGAACACCGGGGAGCTGTTTTTT,.,.,TRBV6-6,TRBJ2-2
CAWSASFGGSGSNEQFF,TGTGCCTGGAGTGCCTCTTTCGGGGGAAGTGGGAGCAATGAGCAGTTCTTC,.,.,TRBV30,TRBJ2-1
CASTEGGGSEETQYF,TGTGCCAGCACGGAAGGGGGGGGGAGCGAAGAGACCCAGTACTTC,.,.,TRBV6-5,TRBJ2-5
CATHPGTNYNEQFF,TGTGCCACCCACCCTGGGACAAATTACAATGAGCAGTTCTTC,.,.,TRBV24-1,TRBJ2-1
CASTEWATGTGSYEQFF,TGTGCCAGCACCGAATGGGCCACCGGGACAGGGTCTTATGAGCAGTTCTTC,TRBD1,.,TRBV2,TRBJ2-1
CASSVQGVLTEAFF,TGTGCCAGCAGCGTACAGGGTGTGCTAACTGAAGCTTTCTTT,.,.,TRBV5-4,TRBJ1-1
CASSFTGTRETQYF,TGTGCCAGCAGTTTTACAGGGACCCGGGAGACCCAGTACTTC,.,once,TRBV2,TRBJ2-5
CASNPGGTDTQYF,TGTGCCAGTAACCCCGGGGGCACAGATACGCAGTATTTT,.,.,TRBV19,TRBJ2-3
CASSLETGDYGYTF,TGTGCCAGCAGCTTGGAGACAGGTGACTATGGCTACACCTTC,.,.,TRBV7-9,TRBJ1-2
CAWSVWGTGNQPQHF,TGTGCCTGGAGTGTATGGGGGACAGGCAATCAGCCCCAGCATTTT,TRBD1,.,TRBV30,TRBJ1-5
CASSQRSLMDGYTF,TGTGCCAGCAGTCAAAGGAGCCTTATGGATGGCTACACCTTC,.,.,TRBV27,TRBJ1-2
CASSLGDRGGNEQFF,TGTGCCAGCAGCTTAGGGGACAGGGGCGGCAATGAGCAGTTCTTC,TRBD1,.,TRBV7-6,TRBJ2-1
CASKNQGPNYGYTF,TGTGCCAGTAAAAACCAGGGTCCTAACTATGGCTACACCTTC,.,few,TRBV19,TRBJ1-2
CASSLEGRELAEAFF,TGCGCCAGCAGCTTGGAGGGGCGGGAATTAGCTGAAGCTTTCTTT,.,.,TRBV5-1,TRBJ1-1
CASRPATGSEQYF,TGTGCCAGCAGGCCGGCTACAGGGTCCGAGCAGTACTTC,.,.,TRBV6-5,TRBJ2-7
CAWRDAGSVSYEQYF,TGTGCCTGGAGGGACGCGGGTAGCGTATCCTACGAGCAGTACTTC,.,.,TRBV30,TRBJ2-7
CATSDSQGGYSNQPQHF,TGTGCCACCAGTGATTCCCAGGGCGGATATAGCAATCAGCCCCAGCATTTT,.,.,TRBV24-1,TRBJ1-5
CASSVGLAEYQETQYF,TGTGCCAGCAGCGTAGGATTAGCGGAGTACCAAGAGACCCAGTACTTC,.,.,TRBV9,TRBJ2-5
CASRDNRGHHEQYF,TGTGCCAGCAGGGATAATAGGGGGCACCACGAGCAGTACTTC,TRBD1,.,TRBV7-8,TRBJ2-7
CASSLERDRVSYEQYF,TGTGCCAGCAGCTTGGAGCGGGACAGGGTCTCCTACGAGCAGTACTTC,TRBD1,.,TRBV5-5,TRBJ2-7